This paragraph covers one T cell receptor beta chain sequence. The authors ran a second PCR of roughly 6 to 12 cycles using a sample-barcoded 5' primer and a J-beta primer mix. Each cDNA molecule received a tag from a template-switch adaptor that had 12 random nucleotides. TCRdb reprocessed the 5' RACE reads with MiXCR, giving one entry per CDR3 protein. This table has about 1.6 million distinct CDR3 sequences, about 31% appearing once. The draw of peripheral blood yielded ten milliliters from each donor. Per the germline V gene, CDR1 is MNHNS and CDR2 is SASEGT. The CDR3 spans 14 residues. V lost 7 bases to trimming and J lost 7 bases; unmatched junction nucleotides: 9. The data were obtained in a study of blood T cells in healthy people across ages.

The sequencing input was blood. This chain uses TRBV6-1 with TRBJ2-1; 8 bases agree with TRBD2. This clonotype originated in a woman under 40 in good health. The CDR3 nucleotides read TGTGCCAGCAACCCAGCGGGAGCGGGGAATGAGCAGTTCTTC. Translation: CASNPAGAGNEQFF.